This TCR beta chain was recovered during a study of control samples from healthy donors and cancer patients (dated by TCRdb to 2018 to 2020). Libraries were made using the immunoSEQ multiplex PCR assay. Sourced from immuneACCESS, this table was stored by TCRdb with only in-frame sequences that have V and J called. A share of the clones is absent; for the studies checked, an unresolved V gene accounts for under half, and the remainder has no known explanation. Here the sample has around 170,000 clones; 90% occur a single time. Roughly 1.5% of the sample is held by the ten biggest clonotypes. Reading the germline V gene gives CDR1 MNHEY and CDR2 SVGAGI. The germline ends are 10 bases apart after V is trimmed by 0 bases and J by 5 bases. The CDR3, cysteine through phenylalanine, is 15 amino acids long. The sequence is cut down to CDR3 DNA, 45 bases in frame from base 1. For this clone: Which antigen it targets is not known. No quality values exist for individual bases; no much larger clone is one base distant.

The rearrangement joined TRBV6-5 to TRBJ2-2; the D gene could be either TRBD1 or TRBD2, each agreeing at 6 bases. What was sequenced was blood. The TCR was taken from a woman aged 45-60 years in good health. In nucleotides, the sequence is TGTGCCAGCAGTTACTCTGGGGGGCTAACCGGGGAGCTGTTTTTT. The encoded protein is CASSYSGGLTGELFF.